The 2 T cell receptor beta chains below were found in one sample sequenced in a study of identical twins. Via MiXCR, TCRdb re-called the 5' RACE reads, giving one row per CDR3 protein. The table shows around 1.7 million distinct CDR3 sequences, with about 32% occurring only once. Sequenced sample: cord blood. These receptors all stem from a newborn girl in good health.

This clonotype occurred many times. The rearrangement joins TRBV27 to TRBJ1-2; the D gene is possibly TRBD1 (5 bases). Germline loops: CDR1 MNHEY, CDR2 SMNVEV (reference sequence). The CDR3 loop spans 14 amino acids. V shed 3 bases and J shed 3 bases, with 11 bases lying between them. The CDR3 spells CASSFGGKDYGYTF. In DNA form, the CDR3 reads TGTGCCAGCAGTTTCGGGGGAAAGGACTATGGCTACACCTTC.

The rearrangement uses TRBV6-6 and TRBJ2-3; D ambiguous. V lost 5 bases and J lost 1, with 10 bases in between. Germline V gene sequence: CDR1 MNHNY, CDR2 SVGAGI (reference sequence). CDR3 size: 14 residues. CDR3 sequence reads: CASSLDFRTDTQYF. The CDR3 DNA reads as TGTGCCAGCAGTCTCGACTTCCGCACAGATACGCAGTATTTT.